The table lists the clone carrying this T cell receptor (beta chain) with a count of one. The authors' processing: Amplified reference gene primers provided the basis for estimating nucleated cell counts. TCRdb's table, derived via immunoSEQ multiplex PCR, lists solely in-frame clones and lacks some. D and trimming were read from the DNA, whereas the V and J calls and clone size are those reported in that table. The sample records 110,000 to 150,000 clones, roughly 85% being singletons. This entry belongs to a study of blood T cell repertoires in COVID-19. Study background: Samples came from the United States, Italy and Spain, spanning acute and convalescent COVID-19. T cells, B-cell-depleted T cells, or PBMCs provided the cDNA or gDNA that served as material.

Unmatched junction bases numbered 14, after V lost 5 bases and J lost 8 bases. Per the germline V gene, CDR1 is SGHAT and CDR2 is FQNNGV. This CDR3 contains 15 residues. This receptor was taken from a man aged 50 to 60 with acute or convalescent COVID-19. The specimen sequenced was peripheral blood. This chain connects TRBV11-2 to TRBJ1-2; 7 positions agree with TRBD1. Here the CDR3 reads CASSVDLTGPDGYTF. The CDR3 DNA is TGTGCCAGCAGCGTTGATTTGACAGGGCCCGACGGCTACACCTTC.